The clone carrying this T cell receptor (beta chain) was observed a few times. This sample was included in a study of T cells after yellow fever vaccination. From the 5' RACE reads, TCRdb called clonotypes with MiXCR, one entry per CDR3 protein. The sample yields 450,000 to 550,000 distinct CDR3 sequences, 21% seen once. Per germline, CDR1 SGHRS and CDR2 YFSETQ. This CDR3 region has 12 residues. Deletions cut 4 bases from V and 4 bases from J, with 7 bases between. This receptor was obtained from a man aged 18 to 30 who received the YFV17D yellow fever vaccine. The sequencing here drew on PBMCs, taken approximately 22 days after the first yellow fever vaccination. The chain links TRBV5-1 to TRBJ2-3; D perhaps matches TRBD2 (5 bases). The CDR3 DNA is TGCGCCAGCAGCCCGGAGGCAGATACGCAGTATTTT. Its translation: CASSPEADTQYF.